This TCR beta chain was found in a study of blood T cells in healthy people across ages. Whole-study results and caveats: Diversity was higher, and naive CD4+ cells more numerous, in long-lived donors than in aged donors. The recorded TCR beta diversity per million T cells decreased in a roughly linear manner with age.

The second PCR ran about 6 to 11 cycles with a sample-barcoded 5' primer and J-beta primers. TCRdb reprocessed the 5' RACE reads via MiXCR and lists one record per CDR3 protein. The data show 920,000 or so distinct CDR3 sequences, 45% seen once. The CDR3 sequence is 15 residues long. Germline V gene lookup returns CDR1 DFQATT and CDR2 SNEGSKA (reference sequence). The V gene end was trimmed by 3 bases and the J gene end by 4 bases; junction bases not matched to a gene: 5. For this clonotype: Its cognate antigen is unknown.

The rearrangement joins TRBV20-1 to TRBJ2-3; 12 positions agree with TRBD2. This sequence was found in a woman aged 55 to 70 in good health. Sample: blood. The CDR3 is CSASIPSGRADTQYF. CDR3 sequence (DNA): TGCAGTGCTAGTATTCCTAGCGGGAGGGCAGATACGCAGTATTTT.